These T cell receptor beta chains were read from a single sample in a study of blood T cell repertoires in COVID-19. The repertoire was sequenced with immunoSEQ multiplex PCR; TCRdb's copy has only in-frame clones and lacks some. The repertoire consists of some 94,000 clones, with around nine tenths occurring once and the leading ten covering 15% to 19%. The material sequenced was peripheral blood. The origin of the receptors is a human donor in a cohort sampled during active COVID-19. Both conserved end residues are part of each CDR3. The order of the fields is V gene, J gene, D gene, clone size, CDR3 DNA, CDR3 protein. D genes are given only for firm matches. Clone size is not always given. Where it is, it says once, few, many or a class for expanded clones.

>TRBV24-1|TRBJ1-2|NA|NA
TGTGCCACCAGTGATTTTGCGACTAACTATGGCTACACCTTC
CATSDFATNYGYTF
>TRBV2|TRBJ1-5|TRBD1|once
TGTGCCAGCAGGGCCCGGACAGGAGATAGCAATCAGCCCCAGCATTTT
CASRARTGDSNQPQHF
>TRBV11-3|TRBJ1-1|NA|once
TGTGCCAGCAGCTCAGGGCGAGCGACTGAAGCTTTCTTT
CASSSGRATEAFF
>TRBV5-1|TRBJ1-6|NA|once
TGCGCCAGCAGCACCGGTCCGGAGATTTCACCCCTCCACTTT
CASSTGPEISPLHF
>TRBV30|TRBJ2-4|NA|NA
TGTGCCTACCAAGCCGGGGGCAAAAACATTCAGTACTTC
CAYQAGGKNIQYF
>TRBV10-3|TRBJ2-1|TRBD2|NA
TGTGCCATCAGTGAGCCACTAGCGGGAGATGTCAATGAGCAGTTCTTC
CAISEPLAGDVNEQFF
>TRBV19|TRBJ2-2|NA|NA
TGTGCCAGTAGTCGTAGCGGACAGAACACCGGGGAGCTGTTTTTT
CASSRSGQNTGELFF
>TRBV2|TRBJ2-1|TRBD2|NA
TGTGCCAACCTACTAGCGGGGGGGCGTAATGAGCAGTTCTTC
CANLLAGGRNEQFF
>TRBV5-1|TRBJ2-7|TRBD2|NA
TGCGCCAGCAGCCCCAACCGACCACTACGTGGGGGGGTCGGGTACGAGCAGTACTTC
CASSPNRPLRGGVGYEQYF
>TRBV7-6|TRBJ1-2|NA|NA
TGTGCCAGCAGCTTAGGGCAGGGCGGTAGCTATGGCTACACCTTC
CASSLGQGGSYGYTF
>TRBV27|TRBJ1-1|TRBD1|NA
TGTGCCAGCAGGGACAGGGGTTGGGGGACTGAAGCTTTCTTT
CASRDRGWGTEAFF
>TRBV18|TRBJ2-1|NA|NA
TGTGCCAGCTCACCACCTTTCACAAACTACAATGAGCAGTTCTTC
CASSPPFTNYNEQFF
>TRBV3-1/TRBV3-2|TRBJ1-2|TRBD1|NA
TGTGCCAGCAGCCAACCGGGACAGCGCTTCTATGGCTACACCTTC
CASSQPGQRFYGYTF
>TRBV18|TRBJ2-1|NA|NA
TGTGCCAGCTCACTATCGAGGAACAATGAGCAGTTCTTC
CASSLSRNNEQFF
>TRBV7-2|TRBJ2-1|TRBD2|NA
TGTGCCAGCAGCAGCGCTAGCGGAGTTTACAATGAGCAGTTCTTC
CASSSASGVYNEQFF
>TRBV7-2|TRBJ1-2|NA|NA
TGTGCCAGCAGCCCGAAGGGGGAGTACTATGGCTACACCTTC
CASSPKGEYYGYTF
>TRBV6-6|TRBJ2-6|TRBD2|NA
TGTGCCGTGGGGGGGACCGGGGCCAACGTCCTGACTTTC
CAVGGTGANVLTF
>TRBV11-2|TRBJ2-5|NA|NA
TGTGCCAGCAGCTTAGGCGCCAGGGTCCAAGAGACCCAGTACTTC
CASSLGARVQETQYF
>TRBV5-1|TRBJ1-4|TRBD1|NA
TGCGCCAGCAGCTGGGGGACAGGGCGAGATGAAAAACTGTTTTTT
CASSWGTGRDEKLFF
>TRBV4-1|TRBJ2-2|TRBD2|NA
TGCGCCAGCAGCCTAGCGGGGGGGCATACCGGGGAGCTGTTTTTT
CASSLAGGHTGELFF
>TRBV28|TRBJ1-4|NA|once
TGTGCCAGCAGCACCCGACGATCCCAGCGGAATGAAAAACTGTTTTTT
CASSTRRSQRNEKLFF
>TRBV19|TRBJ2-5|NA|NA
TGTGCCAGTAGTATTAGAGAGACCCAGTACTTC
CASSIRETQYF
>TRBV4-1|TRBJ1-3|NA|NA
TGCGCCAGCAGCCAAGATATAACAGGTGGAAACACCATATATTTT
CASSQDITGGNTIYF
>TRBV19|TRBJ1-2|TRBD1|NA
TGTGCCAGTAGCACCAGACAGGGGTTGAGCTATGGCTACACCTTC
CASSTRQGLSYGYTF
>TRBV19|TRBJ2-3|TRBD2|NA
TGTGCCAGTAGTATGTGGGGGAGGGGAACAGATACGCAGTATTTT
CASSMWGRGTDTQYF
>TRBV13|TRBJ2-4|TRBD1|NA
TGTGCCAGCAGCTCCCAGAAATACAGGGTACAGGGGAAAAACATTCAGTACTTC
CASSSQKYRVQGKNIQYF
>TRBV2|TRBJ2-2|TRBD1|once
TGTGCCAGCAGGTCTAGACAGGGGGCAAACACCGGGGAGCTGTTTTTT
CASRSRQGANTGELFF
>TRBV29-1|TRBJ1-1|NA|few
TGCAGCGTTGGAGGTGACAGATTAGTTGAAGCTTTCTTT
CSVGGDRLVEAFF
>TRBV7-9|TRBJ2-2|NA|NA
TGTGCCAGCGATAGGGGATCGCCCGGGGAGCTGTTTTTT
CASDRGSPGELFF
>TRBV11-2|TRBJ2-2|TRBD1|NA
TGTGCCAGCAGCGGCGACAGGGCCGGGGAGCTGTTTTTT
CASSGDRAGELFF
>TRBV5-5|TRBJ2-5|NA|NA
TGTGCCAGCAGCCGACTTCAGTACCAAGAGACCCAGTACTTC
CASSRLQYQETQYF
>TRBV6-6|TRBJ2-1|TRBD2|NA
TGTGCCAGCAGTGCGGGACTAGCGGGGGTAGGTAGTGAGCAGTTCTTC
CASSAGLAGVGSEQFF
>TRBV6-4|TRBJ1-2|NA|once
TGTGCCAGCAGTGACTCGATAGTCGGGGCGGAGGGTGGCTACACCTTC
CASSDSIVGAEGGYTF
>TRBV5-4|TRBJ2-3|TRBD2|NA
TGTGCCAGCAGCTTTTTAGCGGGGGGGAGCACAGATACGCAGTATTTT
CASSFLAGGSTDTQYF
>TRBV7-7|TRBJ2-1|NA|NA
TGTGCTAGCAGCTTAGATAGAGGGAATGAGCAGTTCTTC
CASSLDRGNEQFF
>TRBV5-1|TRBJ2-5|NA|once
TGCGCCAGCAGGACAAGGATGCAAGAGACCCAGTACTTC
CASRTRMQETQYF
>TRBV19|TRBJ2-3|NA|once
TGTGCCAGTAGTCCTTGGGTCCCTCGGGGCACAGATACGCAGTATTTT
CASSPWVPRGTDTQYF
>TRBV5-1|TRBJ1-3|TRBD1|NA
TGCGCCAGCAGCTCGGTGGGCCTTTCCGGGACAGGGTTTCGGAACACCATATATTTT
CASSSVGLSGTGFRNTIYF
>TRBV27|TRBJ2-3|TRBD1|NA
TGTGCCAGCAGGAACACAGGGGGTCTCGCAGATACGCAGTATTTT
CASRNTGGLADTQYF
>TRBV3-1/TRBV3-2|TRBJ1-2|NA|NA
TGTGCCAGCAGCCCGGGACGGGACACTAAGACCTATGGCTACACCTTC
CASSPGRDTKTYGYTF
>TRBV6-2/TRBV6-3|TRBJ2-2|TRBD2|few
TGTGCCAGCAGTTCCCGTCTAGCGGGCGGAACCGGGGAGCTGTTTTTT
CASSSRLAGGTGELFF
>TRBV5-1|TRBJ1-2|TRBD1|NA
TGCGCCAGCAGCTGGACTAAAGCGGGACAGGGGGCGGTTGGCTACACCTTC
CASSWTKAGQGAVGYTF
>TRBV6-2/TRBV6-3|TRBJ2-7|NA|NA
TGTGCCAGCAGTGACGGCAGGGGCGGAGACGAGCAGTACTTC
CASSDGRGGDEQYF
>TRBV23-1|TRBJ2-1|NA|once
TGCGCGAGGAACCAGGGTACTACCAATGAGCAGTTCTTC
CARNQGTTNEQFF
>TRBV19|TRBJ2-2|TRBD2|few
TGTGCCAGTAGTATAGGGGCGGGAGGGCCGAACGGGGAGCTGTTTTTT
CASSIGAGGPNGELFF
>TRBV6-5|TRBJ2-7|NA|NA
TGTGCCAGCAGTATAACTTTCTACGAGCAGTACTTC
CASSITFYEQYF
>TRBV5-5|TRBJ2-1|NA|NA
TGTGCCAGCAGCCCACTCGCCAATGAGCAGTTCTTC
CASSPLANEQFF
>TRBV29-1|TRBJ2-3|TRBD1|NA
TGCAGCGTTGTCCAGGACAGGGGTCCGGATACGCAGTATTTT
CSVVQDRGPDTQYF